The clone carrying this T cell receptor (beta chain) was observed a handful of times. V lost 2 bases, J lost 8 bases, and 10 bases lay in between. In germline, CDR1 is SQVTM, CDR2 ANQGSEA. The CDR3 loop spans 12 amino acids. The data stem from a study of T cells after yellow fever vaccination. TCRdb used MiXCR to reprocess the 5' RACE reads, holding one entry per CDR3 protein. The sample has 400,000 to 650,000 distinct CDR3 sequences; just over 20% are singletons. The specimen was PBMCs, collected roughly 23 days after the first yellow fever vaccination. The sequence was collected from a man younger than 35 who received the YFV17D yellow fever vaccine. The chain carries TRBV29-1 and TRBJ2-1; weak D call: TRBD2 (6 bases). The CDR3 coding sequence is TGCAGCGTTGAATTCGGGGGTTATGAGCAGTTCTTC. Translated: CSVEFGGYEQFF.